A single TCR beta chain is shown here with its context. Seattle participants joined during active infection and were tracked over time. Sequencing was performed with immunoSEQ multiplex PCR; in TCRdb, only in-frame clones are kept and a portion is missing. Among about 200,000 clones, around 95% were seen once, and the ten largest hold 0.6% to 0.8%. Trimming cost V 6 bases and J 0 bases, with 14 bases left between them. This CDR3 has 16 amino acids. Germline loops: CDR1 SNHLY, CDR2 FYNNEI. The sample is drawn from a study of blood T cell repertoires in COVID-19. This receptor was identified in a man aged 25-40 years with COVID-19, enrolled during active disease. The chain links TRBV2 to TRBJ2-2, with D perhaps TRBD2 (6 bases). The material sequenced was peripheral blood. The CDR3 sequence is CASRVGGLANTGELFF. In nucleotides, the CDR3 is TGTGCCAGCAGAGTCGGGGGTCTCGCGAACACCGGGGAGCTGTTTTTT.